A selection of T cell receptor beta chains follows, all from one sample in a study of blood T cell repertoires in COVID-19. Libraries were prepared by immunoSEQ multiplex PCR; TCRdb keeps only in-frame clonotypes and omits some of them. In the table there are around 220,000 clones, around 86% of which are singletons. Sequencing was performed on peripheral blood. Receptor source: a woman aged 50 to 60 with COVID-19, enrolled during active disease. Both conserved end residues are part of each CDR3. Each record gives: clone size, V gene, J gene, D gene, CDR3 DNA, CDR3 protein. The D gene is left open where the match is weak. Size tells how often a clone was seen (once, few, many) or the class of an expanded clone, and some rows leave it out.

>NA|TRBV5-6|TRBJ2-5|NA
TGTGCCAGCAGCCCCCTAGGGGGACAAGAGACCCAGTACTTC
CASSPLGGQETQYF
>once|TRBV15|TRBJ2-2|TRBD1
TGTGCCACCAGCAGAGGACAGGGGAGGACCGGGGAGCTGTTTTTT
CATSRGQGRTGELFF
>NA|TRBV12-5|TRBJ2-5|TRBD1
TGTGCTAGTGGTTTGGGGACAGGGGGCCAAGAGACCCAGTACTTC
CASGLGTGGQETQYF
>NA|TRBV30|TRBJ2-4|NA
TGTGCCTCGAGAGGGGTAGCCAAAAACATTCAGTACTTC
CASRGVAKNIQYF
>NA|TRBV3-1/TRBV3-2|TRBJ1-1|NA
TGTGCCAGCAGCCAGTCGGGGAACACTGAAGCTTTCTTT
CASSQSGNTEAFF
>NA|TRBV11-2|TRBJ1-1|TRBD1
TGTGCCAGCAGCTTCAGGACAGGGGCCTCTTTCTTT
CASSFRTGASFF
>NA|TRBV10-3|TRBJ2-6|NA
TGTGCCATCGGCGGGGTAGTAACTGGGGCCAACGTCCTGACTTTC
CAIGGVVTGANVLTF
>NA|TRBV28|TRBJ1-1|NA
TGTGCCAGCAGTCTACCCATGATGAACACTGAAGCTTTCTTT
CASSLPMMNTEAFF
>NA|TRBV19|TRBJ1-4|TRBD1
TGTGCCACCAGACAGGGAGGTGAAAAACTGTTTTTT
CATRQGGEKLFF
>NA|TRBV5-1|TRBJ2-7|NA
TGCGCCAGCAGCTTGGGAGGGTACGAGCAGTACTTC
CASSLGGYEQYF
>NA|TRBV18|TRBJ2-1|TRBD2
TGTGCCAGCTCACCACGAGTAGCGGGGTCATACAATGAGCAGTTCTTC
CASSPRVAGSYNEQFF
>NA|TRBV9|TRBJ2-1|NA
TGTGCCAGCAGCGTAGTCAGCTGGGGTAGCGCATCCTACAATGAGCAGTTCTTC
CASSVVSWGSASYNEQFF
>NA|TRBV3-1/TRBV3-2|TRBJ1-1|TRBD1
TGTGCCAGCAGCCATGCAGGGGGCACTGAAGCTTTCTTT
CASSHAGGTEAFF
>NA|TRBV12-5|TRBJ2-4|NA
TGTGCTAGTGGGTTCAAGGGTGTAGAGGGGAGGAAAAACATTCAGTACTTC
CASGFKGVEGRKNIQYF
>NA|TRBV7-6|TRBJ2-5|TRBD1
TGTGCCAGCAGCTTAATGGAGAGGACAGGGAGGCAAGAGACCCAGTACTTC
CASSLMERTGRQETQYF
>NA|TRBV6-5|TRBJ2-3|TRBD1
TGTGCCAGCACCCAGGGACAGGGGGCCACAGATACGCAGTATTTT
CASTQGQGATDTQYF
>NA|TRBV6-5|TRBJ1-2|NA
TGTGCCAGCAGACAGACAGAACATAAGGGCTATGGCTACACCTTC
CASRQTEHKGYGYTF
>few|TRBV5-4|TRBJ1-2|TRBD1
TGTGCCAGCAGCGCACGGGACAGGGGGCCGGGTGGCTACACCTTC
CASSARDRGPGGYTF
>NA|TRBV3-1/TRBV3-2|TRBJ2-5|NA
TGTGCCAGCAGCCAAGATTGGGGGGGCCGCTCCCCCCAGTACTTC
CASSQDWGGRSPQYF
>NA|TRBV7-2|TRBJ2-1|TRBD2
TGTGCCAGCAGCCTCCTTGCGGGCGGGGGGGCAAATGAGCAGTTCTTC
CASSLLAGGGANEQFF
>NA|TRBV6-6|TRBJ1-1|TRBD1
TGTGCCGCTTCTCTCCAGGGGGCGGATACTGAAGCTTTCTTT
CAASLQGADTEAFF
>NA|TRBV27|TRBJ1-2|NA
TGTGCCAGCAGTCCTCACAGGGAATGGGACTATGGCTACACCTTC
CASSPHREWDYGYTF
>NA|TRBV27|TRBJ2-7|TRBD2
TGTGCCAGCAGCTTCGAGCGGGGGGCCTACGAGCAGTACTTC
CASSFERGAYEQYF